Sequencing of this T cell receptor (beta chain) was carried out in a study of cytomegalovirus exposure and HLA in healthy donors. The table came from immunoSEQ multiplex PCR; TCRdb's copy has only in-frame clones and leaves some out. The sample has hundreds of thousands of clones; approximately 84% are singletons. Trimming removed 8 bases at V and 7 bases at J, with 15 bases between. This CDR3 is 13 amino acids long. The germline V gene has CDR1 MGHDK and CDR2 SYGVNS. The sequence derives from a man aged 18 to 29 in good health and CMV-seropositive. The sequencing input was PBMCs. V is TRBV25-1 and J is TRBJ2-1; D may be TRBD2 (6 bases). CDR3 loop: CASAGPVSNEQFF. Here the CDR3 DNA reads TGTGCCAGCGCGGGACCCGTTTCTAATGAGCAGTTCTTC.